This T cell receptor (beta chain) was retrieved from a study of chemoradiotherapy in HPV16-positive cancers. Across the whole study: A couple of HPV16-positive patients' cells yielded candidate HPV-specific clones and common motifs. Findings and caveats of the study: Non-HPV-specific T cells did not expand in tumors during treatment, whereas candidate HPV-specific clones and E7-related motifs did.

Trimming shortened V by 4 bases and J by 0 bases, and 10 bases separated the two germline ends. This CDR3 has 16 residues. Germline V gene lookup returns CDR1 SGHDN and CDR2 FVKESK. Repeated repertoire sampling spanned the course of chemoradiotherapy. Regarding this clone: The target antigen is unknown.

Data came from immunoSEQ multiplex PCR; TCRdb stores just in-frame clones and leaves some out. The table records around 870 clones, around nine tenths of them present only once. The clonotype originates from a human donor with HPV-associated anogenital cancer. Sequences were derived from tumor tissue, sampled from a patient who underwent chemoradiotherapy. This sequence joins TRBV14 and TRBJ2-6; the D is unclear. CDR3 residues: CASSPPAPSGANVLTF. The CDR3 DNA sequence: TGTGCCAGCAGCCCACCGGCCCCCTCTGGGGCCAACGTCCTGACTTTC.